One and the same sample provided the 13 T cell receptor beta chains below, sequenced in a study of naive and memory T cell subsets. The library had UMIs added by 3' ligation of an oligonucleotide to TCR cDNA. Ligated cDNA underwent four rounds of PCR with nested alpha and beta constant region primers and SP2. TCRdb reanalysed the 5' RACE reads using MiXCR and keeps one entry per CDR3 protein. The sample lists around 30,000 distinct CDR3 sequences, roughly 17% occurring once. Every receptor here comes from a female donor in good health.

This clonotype was counted between two and nine times. This sequence joins TRBV6-2 or TRBV6-3 and TRBJ2-7, with D uncertain. The CDR3 is 13 residues long. The germline gives CDR1 MNHEY, CDR2 SVGEGT. Trimming took 5 bases from V and 6 from J, leaving 14 bases between them. The CDR3, as DNA: TGTGCCAGCAGTCCCGGTGCGCGTCTCGAGCAGTACTTC. Residues: CASSPGARLEQYF.

This clonotype came up many times. The chain couples TRBV6-2 or TRBV6-3 to TRBJ2-2; D unclear. The CDR3 has 13 residues. The V end lost 5 bases, the J end lost 5 bases, and 9 bases lay between the germline ends. Germline V gives CDR1 MNHEY, CDR2 SVGEGT. The CDR3 DNA sequence: TGTGCCAGCAGTCCGCGACTTACCGGGGAGCTGTTTTTT. It yields the protein CASSPRLTGELFF.

This clonotype ranks as medium-sized. The chain links TRBV6-5 to TRBJ2-3, with 7 bases that match TRBD1. The CDR3 length is 13 residues. Unmatched junction bases numbered 6, after V lost 10 bases and J lost 2 bases. From germline, CDR1 is MNHEY and CDR2 SVGAGI. This chain's CDR3 is CATRDRYTDTQYF. CDR3 in DNA: TGTGCCACCCGGGACAGATACACAGATACGCAGTATTTT.

This clonotype was detected many times. The CDR3 DNA sequence: TGCGCCAGCAGCTCTGGACCCCCTTCCTACGAGCAGTACTTC. Translated: CASSSGPPSYEQYF. The chain employs TRBV5-1 and TRBJ2-7; no clear D. The CDR3 length is 14 residues. V was pared by 3 bases and J by 1 base, with 11 bases between. Germline V CDR1 and CDR2: SGHRS, YFSETQ.

At least ten counts were recorded for this clonotype. V gene TRBV9 combines with J gene TRBJ2-7, with TRBD2 matching 8 bases. Trimming removed 0 bases from V and 2 bases from J; junction bases left unmatched: 4. Germline-derived CDR1 and CDR2 are SGDLS and YYNGEE. The CDR3 loop spans 15 amino acids. The CDR3 bases are TGTGCCAGCAGCGTAGGGGTAGCGGGGACCTACGAGCAGTACTTC. The encoded protein is CASSVGVAGTYEQYF.

The gene calls are TRBV20-1 and TRBJ2-3, with TRBD1 matching 7 bases. This CDR3 is built from 15 residues. Germline CDR1 reads DFQATT; CDR2 reads SNEGSKA (reference sequence). J was trimmed by 4 bases and V by 6 bases; bases with no gene match: 13. CDR3 sequence reads: CSADNGQEEADTQYF. The CDR3 DNA reads TGCAGTGCCGACAACGGACAGGAGGAGGCAGATACGCAGTATTTT.

The table lists this clonotype with many counts. The chain joins TRBV5-7 to TRBJ2-1, with D perhaps matching TRBD1 or TRBD2 (5 bases each). TRBV5-7 is an ORF, and what it does is uncertain. The CDR3 totals 14 residues. The V end lost 6 bases, the J end lost 2 bases, and 12 bases lay between the germline ends. The CDR3 reads CASTGDETYNEQFF. The CDR3 nucleotides are TGTGCCAGCACCGGGGACGAAACCTACAATGAGCAGTTCTTC.

The sample holds many counts of this clonotype. The chain links TRBV29-1 to TRBJ1-5, with 10 bases aligning to TRBD1. The CDR3 is 14 residues long. V dropped 6 bases and J dropped 1; count of bases not matched to a gene: 3. From germline, CDR1 is SQVTM and CDR2 ANQGSEA. The DNA for the CDR3 is TGCAGCGTAGGGACAGGGGTGAGCAATCAGCCCCAGCATTTT. Amino acid sequence: CSVGTGVSNQPQHF. The variable domain in full, with the rest retrieved from reference TRBV29-1 and TRBJ1-5, is SAVISQKPSRDICQRGTSLTIQCQVDSQVTMMFWYRQQPGQSLTLIATANQGSEATYESGFVIDKFPISRPNLTFSTLTVSNMSPEDSSIYLCSVGTGVSNQPQHFGDGTRLSIL.

This clonotype has ten or more counts. The chain combines TRBV7-6 with TRBJ2-1, with 11 bases lining up with TRBD2. Looked up from germline, CDR1 is SGHVS and CDR2 is FNYEAQ. The CDR3 spans 13 residues. J was trimmed by 9 bases and V by 2 bases; bases with no gene match: 0. The CDR3 spells CASSLLAGGEQFF. As DNA, the CDR3 is TGTGCCAGCAGCTTACTAGCGGGGGGTGAGCAGTTCTTC.

The gene calls are TRBV6-1 and TRBJ1-1; D is unclear. The germline V and J ends were trimmed by 6 bases and 3 bases, with 17 bases remaining between them. The CDR3 contains 15 residues. Germline V gene sequence: CDR1 MNHNS, CDR2 SASEGT. In DNA, the CDR3 is TGTGCCAGCAGGCAGGCAGGCGGAGGGTACACTGAAGCTTTCTTT. Protein product: CASRQAGGGYTEAFF.

This clonotype has a count of ten or more. The gene calls are TRBV15 and TRBJ1-6; the D gene is possibly TRBD1 (5 bases). Germline-derived CDR1 and CDR2 are LNHNV and YYDKDF (reference sequence). CDR3 length: 12 amino acids. The V end was cut by 5 bases, the J end by 7 bases, with 6 bases between. The CDR3: CATSGGNSPLHF. CDR3 DNA sequence: TGTGCCACCAGCGGGGGGAATTCACCCCTCCACTTT.

This chain links TRBV5-1 with TRBJ1-1; the D is unclear. From germline, CDR1 is SGHRS and CDR2 YFSETQ. Deletions cut 0 bases from V and 0 bases from J, with 6 bases between. CDR3 length equals 14 residues. The CDR3 DNA follows: TGCGCCAGCAGCTTGGGACAAATGAACACTGAAGCTTTCTTT. This gives the protein CASSLGQMNTEAFF. Full variable domain (remainder filled in from reference TRBV5-1 and TRBJ1-1): KAGVTQTPRYLIKTRGQQVTLSCSPISGHRSVSWYQQTPGQGLQFLFEYFSETQRNKGNFPGRFSGRQFSNSRSEMNVSTLELGDSALYLCASSLGQMNTEAFFGQGTRLTVV.

This clonotype has more than one count but fewer than ten. This chain uses TRBV7-9 with TRBJ1-1, with 8 bases matching TRBD1. The CDR3 sequence is 14 residues long. Germline loops: CDR1 SEHNR, CDR2 FQNEAQ (reference sequence). With V trimmed by 2 bases and J by 2 bases, 1 base remained unmatched. CDR3 bases: TGTGCCAGCAGCTTACAGGGGGCAAACACTGAAGCTTTCTTT. Translated, it gives CASSLQGANTEAFF.